The source of this T cell receptor beta chain is a study of T cell responses to AZD1222 COVID-19 vaccine. To note about this clone: Its cognate antigen is unknown.

Germline CDR1 DFQATT, CDR2 SNEGSKA (reference sequence). Between the trimmed V and J ends, which lost 3 bases and 7 bases, there was a span of 19 bases. The CDR3 is 16 residues long. Assay used: immunoSEQ multiplex PCR; TCRdb lists only in-frame clones, some missing. Here the sample spans tens of thousands of clones, over 75% being singletons. Study conclusions and caveats: The donor cohort was predominantly white British with a female majority, and clonal diversity may have been underestimated. At baseline, seropositivity was found in only five or six AZD1222 recipients.

The clonotype was recovered from an adult who received the AZD1222 COVID-19 vaccine. Source: peripheral blood, taken 28 days after the second AZD1222 dose. V gene TRBV20-1 combines with J gene TRBJ1-6; TRBD1 might be the D (5 bases). CDR3 loop: CSASKLSGRTNSPLHF. The CDR3 region has the DNA TGCAGTGCTAGTAAATTATCGGGTCGGACAAATTCACCCCTCCACTTT.